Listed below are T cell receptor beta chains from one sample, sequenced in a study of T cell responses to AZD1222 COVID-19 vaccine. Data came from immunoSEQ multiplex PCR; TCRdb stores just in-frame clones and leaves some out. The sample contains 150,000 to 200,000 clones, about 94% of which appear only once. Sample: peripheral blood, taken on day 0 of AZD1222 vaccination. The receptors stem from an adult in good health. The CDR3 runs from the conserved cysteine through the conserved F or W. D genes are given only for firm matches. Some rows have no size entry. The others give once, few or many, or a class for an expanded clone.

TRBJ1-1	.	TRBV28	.	CASRPSRGANTEAFF	TGTGCCAGCAGACCCTCACGTGGCGCAAACACTGAAGCTTTCTTT
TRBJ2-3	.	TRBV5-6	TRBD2	CASSEGLAGFTDTQYF	TGTGCCAGCAGCGAAGGACTAGCGGGATTCACAGATACGCAGTATTTT
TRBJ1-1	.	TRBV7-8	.	CASSLPRWSRMNTEAFF	TGTGCCAGCAGCTTACCCCGATGGAGCCGAATGAACACTGAAGCTTTCTTT
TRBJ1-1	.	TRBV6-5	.	CASSQTTMNTEAFF	TGTGCCAGCAGTCAGACGACTATGAACACTGAAGCTTTCTTT
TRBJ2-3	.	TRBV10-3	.	CAISEIADTQYF	TGTGCCATCAGTGAAATAGCGGATACGCAGTATTTT
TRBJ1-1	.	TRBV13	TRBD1	CASSHRQGVRTEAFF	TGTGCCAGCAGCCACCGACAGGGGGTACGCACTGAAGCTTTCTTT
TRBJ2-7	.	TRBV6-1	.	CASSEEAGNPYEQYF	TGTGCCAGCAGTGAAGAGGCAGGGAACCCCTACGAGCAGTACTTC
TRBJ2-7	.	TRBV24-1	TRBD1	CATSSTGRDYEQYF	TGTGCCACCAGTTCGACAGGGCGCGACTACGAGCAGTACTTC
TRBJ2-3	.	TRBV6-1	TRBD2	CASSALTSGFSTDTQYF	TGTGCCAGCAGTGCCCTGACTAGCGGGTTTAGCACAGATACGCAGTATTTT
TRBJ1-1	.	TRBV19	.	CASSIVGGNTEAFF	TGTGCCAGTAGTATAGTGGGCGGAAACACTGAAGCTTTCTTT
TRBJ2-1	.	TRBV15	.	CATSREKRPYNEQFF	TGTGCCACCAGCAGGGAAAAGCGCCCCTACAATGAGCAGTTCTTC
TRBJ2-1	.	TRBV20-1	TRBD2	CSASAAGDMTDEQFF	TGCAGTGCTAGTGCAGCGGGAGATATGACCGATGAGCAGTTCTTC
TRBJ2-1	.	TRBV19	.	CASSIARSNNEQFF	TGTGCCAGTAGTATAGCTCGTAGTAACAATGAGCAGTTCTTC
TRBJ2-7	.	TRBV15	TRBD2	CATSRDRGGRNYEQYF	TGTGCCACCAGCAGAGATCGAGGCGGGAGGAACTACGAGCAGTACTTC
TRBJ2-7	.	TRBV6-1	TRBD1	CASSDWTGLGLFSHEQYF	TGTGCCAGCAGTGATTGGACAGGGTTGGGCCTTTTCAGCCACGAGCAGTACTTC
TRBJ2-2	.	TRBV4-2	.	CASSQDLGTGELFF	TGTGCCAGCAGCCAAGATCTAGGCACCGGGGAGCTGTTTTTT
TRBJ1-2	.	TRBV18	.	CASSPTSDSNYGYTF	TGTGCCAGCTCACCAACATCCGACAGTAACTATGGCTACACCTTC
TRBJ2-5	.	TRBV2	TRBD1	CASSAGTAETQYF	TGTGCCAGCAGTGCCGGGACAGCAGAGACCCAGTACTTC
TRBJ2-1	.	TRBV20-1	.	CSAPTSNEQFF	TGCAGTGCACCCACTAGTAATGAGCAGTTCTTC
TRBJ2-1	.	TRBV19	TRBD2	CASSRTSGIGSYNEQFF	TGTGCCAGTAGTAGGACTAGCGGGATTGGTTCCTACAATGAGCAGTTCTTC
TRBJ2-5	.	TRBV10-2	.	CASKGVVGRETQYF	TGCGCCAGCAAGGGGGTGGTCGGGAGAGAGACCCAGTACTTC
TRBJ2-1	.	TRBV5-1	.	CASSLGTGSFNEQFF	TGCGCCAGCAGCTTGGGGACGGGGTCATTCAATGAGCAGTTCTTC
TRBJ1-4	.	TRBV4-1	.	CASSQAGTVNEKLFF	TGCGCCAGCAGCCAGGCGGGGACTGTAAATGAAAAACTGTTTTTT
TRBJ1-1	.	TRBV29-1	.	CSVESNTEAFF	TGCAGCGTTGAAAGTAACACTGAAGCTTTCTTT
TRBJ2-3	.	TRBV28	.	CASNLRGAQSTDTQYF	TGTGCCAGCAACCTAAGGGGGGCCCAAAGCACAGATACGCAGTATTTT
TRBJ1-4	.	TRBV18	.	CASSVRVNEKLFF	TGTGCCAGCTCTGTGAGGGTTAATGAAAAACTGTTTTTT
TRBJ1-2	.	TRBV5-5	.	CASSHNEVAF	TGTGCCAGCAGCCACAACGAGGTCGCCTTC
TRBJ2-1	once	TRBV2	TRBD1	CASSVTDRGGEQFF	TGTGCCAGCAGTGTGACGGACAGGGGCGGTGAGCAGTTCTTC
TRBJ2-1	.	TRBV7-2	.	CASSSRQNNEQFF	TGTGCCAGCAGCAGTCGACAGAACAATGAGCAGTTCTTC
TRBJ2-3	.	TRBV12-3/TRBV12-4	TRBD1	CASSHPGGDTQYF	TGTGCCAGCAGTCACCCAGGGGGAGATACGCAGTATTTT
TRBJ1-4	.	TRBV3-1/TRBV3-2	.	CASSQGKGVSEKLFF	TGTGCCAGCAGCCAAGGAAAGGGAGTGAGTGAAAAACTGTTTTTT
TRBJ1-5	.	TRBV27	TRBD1	CASSLSVGQGANQPQHF	TGTGCCAGCAGTTTATCGGTGGGACAGGGGGCGAATCAGCCCCAGCATTTT
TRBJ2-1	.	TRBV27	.	CASSRGDEQFF	TGTGCCAGCAGTAGGGGGGATGAGCAGTTCTTC
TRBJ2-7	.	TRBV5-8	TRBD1	CASSFNPRDRATYEQYF	TGTGCCAGCAGCTTCAATCCCCGGGACAGGGCTACCTACGAGCAGTACTTC
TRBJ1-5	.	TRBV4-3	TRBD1	CASSQDLGGYQPQHF	TGCGCCAGCAGCCAAGATCTAGGGGGCTATCAGCCCCAGCATTTT
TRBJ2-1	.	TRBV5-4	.	CASSLGKHNEQFF	TGTGCCAGCAGCTTGGGGAAACATAATGAGCAGTTCTTC
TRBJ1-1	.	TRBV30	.	CAWRGSDTEAFF	TGTGCCTGGAGGGGTTCCGACACTGAAGCTTTCTTT
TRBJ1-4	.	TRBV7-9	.	CASSGRQVEDEKLFF	TGTGCCAGCAGCGGTAGACAGGTAGAGGATGAAAAACTGTTTTTT
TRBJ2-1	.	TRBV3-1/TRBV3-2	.	CASSPWGGTSYNEQFF	TGTGCCAGCAGCCCATGGGGCGGGACCTCCTACAATGAGCAGTTCTTC
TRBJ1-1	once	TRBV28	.	CASSSHNPGEAFF	TGTGCCAGCAGTTCTCATAATCCGGGTGAAGCTTTCTTT
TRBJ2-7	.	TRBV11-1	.	CATASGSGVSYEQYF	TGTGCCACCGCCTCGGGTTCGGGTGTCTCCTACGAGCAGTACTTC